Reported below is one TCR beta chain. What it binds is unknown. The data stem from a study of CD8+CD57+ T cells in acquired aplastic anemia. Study in general: The study obtained an average of 3.2 ug of DNA from sorted CD4+ and CD8+ cells. Findings and caveats of the study: Between patients and controls, CD8+ Simpson's diversity did not vary significantly. Patients and controls turned out to have roughly 30 CD8+ CDR3 sequences in common.

For CDR3 and TCR beta VDJ profiling, genomic DNA was the template used. TCRdb recomputed calls from the reads with MiXCR, one row per CDR3 protein. The repertoire consists of some 200,000 distinct CDR3 sequences, with over 60% occurring once and the leading ten covering 25% to 30%. Sample: sorted CD4+, CD8+, or CD8+CD57+ T cells (not recorded which) from PBMCs. The TCR comes from a human donor in good health.

The CDR3 DNA reads as TGCAGTGCTAGCCAGGGGGCGGAGAACATTCAGTACTTC. Its translation: CSASQGAENIQYF. The chain joins TRBV20-1 to TRBJ2-4; 8 positions agree with TRBD1. From germline, CDR1 is DFQATT and CDR2 SNEGSKA (reference sequence). The V segment lost 3 bases and the J segment 7 bases; nucleotides outside the gene matches: 5. This CDR3 comprises 13 residues.